This T cell receptor beta chain appears in the sequencing data of a study of OX40 agonist ivuxolimab in advanced cancers. Findings of the study overall: CD8+ T cells were the subset that, on average, had more expanded clones than CD4+. Nonresponders, in some cases, also had low normalized T-cell clonal expansion.

Notes on this clone: Its antigen is unknown.

Sequencing used immunoSEQ multiplex PCR; TCRdb keeps in-frame clones, though not all of them. The sample yields about 120,000 clones, over 85% seen once. The sample consisted of CD4+ or CD8+ T cells sorted from blood, taken in a trial of the OX40 agonist ivuxolimab. This TCR was recovered from an adult with an advanced solid tumor such as melanoma, head and neck, liver or kidney cancer.

Here the CDR3 DNA reads TGTGCCAGCAGCGAGCGAGGCGAATCGCACGAGCAGTACTTC. This sequence encodes CASSERGESHEQYF. The genes are TRBV7-9 and TRBJ2-7; D is unclear. This CDR3 has 14 residues. V lost 5 bases and J 5 bases, leaving 16 bases between the germline ends. Germline-derived CDR1 and CDR2 are SEHNR and FQNEAQ (reference sequence).